Presented here are 28 T cell receptor beta chains from one specimen sequenced in a study of vaccination effects on CD4 cells after COVID-19. Once cultured for roughly 10 days, the cells underwent separation to obtain CD4+ T cells. Between March and December 2020, the person had a SARS-CoV-2 infection that PCR confirmed. The participants, recipients of two vaccine doses, got either BNT162b2 or mRNA-1273. Clones were read by immunoSEQ multiplex PCR, and TCRdb kept only the in-frame ones, dropping some. Altogether about 44,000 clones are present, approximately 82% being singletons, with the ten largest covering about 3.7%. No antigen has been identified for these receptors. The input for sequencing was CD4+ T cells from PBMCs cultured without peptide, taken after COVID-19 vaccination. The source is a human donor who had a prior SARS-CoV-2 infection.

This chain connects TRBV7-9 to TRBJ2-5; TRBD2 matches at 13 bases. In germline, CDR1 is SEHNR, CDR2 FQNEAQ (reference sequence). After removal of 3 bases from V and 4 bases from J, the junction contained 5 bases not matched to a gene. The CDR3 sequence is 16 residues long. This CDR3 is CASSFGLAGVSETQYF. CDR3 DNA: TGTGCCAGCAGCTTCGGACTAGCGGGGGTTTCAGAGACCCAGTACTTC.

V usage is TRBV30 and J usage is TRBJ2-2, with TRBD2 identical over 7 bases. J was trimmed by 0 bases and V by 5 bases; bases with no gene match: 3. This CDR3 comprises 14 residues. Germline values: CDR1 GTSNPN, CDR2 SVGIG (reference sequence). CDR3 nucleotide sequence: TGTGCCTGGGATGGACTAGCGAACACCGGGGAGCTGTTTTTT. Translation: CAWDGLANTGELFF.

V gene TRBV6-2 or TRBV6-3 combines with J gene TRBJ2-6; D is unclear. Trimming took off 2 bases at V and 5 bases at J, with 10 bases between the two ends. Germline V gene sequence: CDR1 MNHEY, CDR2 SVGEGT. The length of the CDR3 is 15 residues. CDR3 residues: CASSYHGPRANVLTF. The DNA for the CDR3 is TGTGCCAGCAGTTACCATGGACCGCGGGCCAACGTCCTGACTTTC.

The rearrangement uses TRBV10-3 and TRBJ1-5, with TRBD1 as a possible D gene (5 bases). The ends were cut back, 5 bases at V and 0 bases at J, with 8 bases in the middle. Germline CDR1 is ENHRY and CDR2 is SYGVKD. The CDR3 contains 14 residues. This CDR3 reads CAISRDFSNQPQHF. The CDR3 nucleotides read TGTGCCATCAGTAGGGACTTTAGCAATCAGCCCCAGCATTTT.

This clone was observed a handful of times. This chain links TRBV3-1 (or the pseudogene TRBV3-2) with TRBJ1-1; tentatively, D is TRBD1 (5 bases). Germline V gene data show CDR1 as LGHDT and CDR2 as YNNKEL (reference sequence). The CDR3 is 15 amino acids. V was trimmed by 6 bases and J by 1 base, leaving 15 bases between them. For the CDR3, the DNA is TGTGCCAGCAGGCCCTGGGGGGAATGGAACACTGAAGCTTTCTTT. It encodes CASRPWGEWNTEAFF.

The chain has TRBV2 and TRBJ1-5; D unclear. Germline V lookup: CDR1 SNHLY, CDR2 FYNNEI. This CDR3 is built from 12 residues. Trimming took 7 bases from V and 7 from J, leaving 11 bases between them. Here the CDR3 reads CASNQLGQPQHF. Written as DNA, the CDR3 is TGTGCCAGCAATCAGCTAGGACAGCCCCAGCATTTT.

The genes are TRBV19 and TRBJ1-1, with a possible D match to TRBD1 (5 bases). V was cut by 7 bases and J by 4 bases, with 7 bases left in between. Germline values: CDR1 LNHDA, CDR2 SQIVND (reference sequence). CDR3 size: 11 residues. The CDR3 protein is CASTGVTEAFF. The DNA for the CDR3 is TGTGCCAGTACGGGGGTCACTGAAGCTTTCTTT.

In this sample, this clone turned up a few times. The V call is TRBV7-9, the J call TRBJ2-3; D unresolved. This CDR3 comprises 12 residues. Between the trimmed V and J ends, which lost 6 bases and 6 bases, there was a span of 10 bases. Germline assignment: CDR1 SEHNR and CDR2 FQNEAQ (reference sequence). CDR3 protein: CASSFLEDTQYF. CDR3 nucleotides: TGTGCCAGCAGTTTTTTAGAGGATACGCAGTATTTT.

This clone has just a few counts. This rearrangement joins TRBV4-2 to TRBJ2-1, with 9 bases fitting TRBD2. The ends lost 1 base at V and 5 bases at J; junction bases unmatched: 6. Germline V gene sequence: CDR1 LGHNA, CDR2 YNFKEQ. The length of the CDR3 is 16 residues. CDR3 DNA sequence: TGTGCCAGCAGCCAAGCTGGACTAGCGCCCAACAATGAGCAGTTCTTC. It specifies CASSQAGLAPNNEQFF.

This clone showed up just a few times. This chain links TRBV3-1 (or the pseudogene TRBV3-2) with TRBJ1-6; tentative D call: TRBD1 (5 bases). Per germline, CDR1 LGHDT and CDR2 YNNKEL (reference sequence). The CDR3 has 18 amino acids. Trimming shortened V by 1 base and J by 7 bases, and 20 bases separated the two germline ends. The CDR3 is CASSQAITSGYRNSPLHF. The CDR3 DNA reads TGTGCCAGCAGCCAAGCCATAACATCAGGATACAGGAATTCACCCCTCCACTTT.

This clone was seen a few times. This chain connects TRBV30 to TRBJ1-2; TRBD1 is a possible D gene (6 bases). This CDR3 comprises 13 residues. V was pared by 4 bases and J by 7 bases, with 16 bases between. Germline lookup yields CDR1 GTSNPN and CDR2 SVGIG (reference sequence). The CDR3 spells CAWMPFPGAGYTF. The CDR3 nucleotides are TGTGCCTGGATGCCCTTCCCGGGGGCTGGCTACACCTTC. The full variable domain, its missing parts supplied by reference TRBV30 and TRBJ1-2, is SQTIHQWPATLVQPVGSPLSLECTVEGTSNPNLYWYRQAAGRGLQLLFYSVGIGQISSEVPQNLSASRPQDRQFILSSKKLLLSDSGFYLCAWMPFPGAGYTFGSGTRLTVV.

The rearrangement joins TRBV19 to TRBJ2-2; TRBD1 aligns across 7 bases. The germline gives CDR1 LNHDA, CDR2 SQIVND (reference sequence). The CDR3 has 16 amino acids. V trimming: 1 base; J trimming: 1 base; junction bases outside the gene matches: 3. CDR3 amino acids: CASSIAWTGNTGELFF. The CDR3, as DNA: TGTGCCAGTAGTATAGCTTGGACAGGGAACACCGGGGAGCTGTTTTTT.

The rearrangement joins TRBV7-2 to TRBJ1-5; D is perhaps TRBD1 (6 bases). Germline values: CDR1 SGHTA, CDR2 FQGNSA. The CDR3 length is 16 residues. The V gene lost 1 base and the J gene lost 6 bases, with 16 bases spanning the gap. CDR3 DNA: TGTGCCAGCAGCTTAGAAATGGGGGGGCCCGGTCAGCCCCAGCATTTT. This codes for CASSLEMGGPGQPQHF.

This chain links TRBV20-1 with TRBJ2-7, with no clear D. The CDR3 is made up of 11 amino acids. CDR1 is DFQATT, CDR2 SNEGSKA, per germline (reference sequence). Trimming took 6 bases from V and 5 from J, leaving 11 bases between them. Written as DNA, the CDR3 is TGCAGTGCCCAAATGACGGACGAGCAGTACTTC. Translating gives CSAQMTDEQYF.

V usage is TRBV6-2 or TRBV6-3 and J usage is TRBJ1-2, with D maybe TRBD1 (5 bases). The germline CDR1 and CDR2 sequences are MNHEY and SVGEGT. This CDR3 is 14 amino acids long. Trimming removed 4 bases at V and 4 bases at J, with 13 bases between. The CDR3, as DNA: TGTGCCAGCAGTTTGCTCCAGGGTATCTATGGCTACACCTTC. Protein: CASSLLQGIYGYTF.

The V gene is TRBV4-1, the J gene TRBJ1-2; 7 positions agree with TRBD1. The CDR3 covers 13 residues. Germline V gene data show CDR1 as MGHRA and CDR2 as YSYEKL. The V segment lost 1 base and the J segment 7 bases; nucleotides outside the gene matches: 3. The CDR3 sequence is CASSQARGLGYTF. The CDR3 DNA reads as TGCGCCAGCAGCCAAGCTAGGGGGCTTGGCTACACCTTC.

The chain recombines TRBV7-3 with TRBJ2-1, with 8 bases aligning to TRBD1. Germline trimming cut 2 bases from V and 5 bases from J; bases unmatched to any gene: 2. CDR1 is SGHTA and CDR2 is FQGTGA in the germline V gene. This CDR3 comprises 14 residues. The chain's CDR3 is CASSLRTGNNEQFF. The CDR3 DNA is TGTGCCAGCAGCTTACGGACAGGGAACAATGAGCAGTTCTTC.

This chain joins TRBV19 and TRBJ2-3; 8 nucleotides match TRBD2. The CDR3 has 14 amino acids. Germline CDR1 is LNHDA and CDR2 is SQIVND (reference sequence). V lost 7 bases, J lost 6 bases, and 9 bases stayed unmatched. The CDR3 DNA follows: TGTGCCAGTAAACGGGGACTAGTGACGGATACGCAGTATTTT. Translation: CASKRGLVTDTQYF.

This clone was recorded only once. The chain employs TRBV19 and TRBJ2-7; D possibly uses TRBD1 or TRBD2 (5 bases each). Between the trimmed V and J ends, which lost 8 bases and 1 base, there was a span of 15 bases. The CDR3 length is 14 residues. CDR1 and CDR2 (germline): LNHDA, SQIVND (reference sequence). CDR3 in DNA: TGTGCCAGTTCTATGGGGGTAGTATCCTACGAGCAGTACTTC. It codes for CASSMGVVSYEQYF.

J is TRBJ2-7 and V is TRBV30; 7 bases align to TRBD2. CDR3 length: 15 residues. The J segment lost 4 bases and the V segment lost 2 bases, leaving 11 bases of the junction unmatched. Germline CDR1 reads GTSNPN; CDR2 reads SVGIG (reference sequence). The CDR3 coding sequence is TGTGCCTGGAGTTTTTCCTCGGGAGGCGAGTACGAGCAGTACTTC. Amino acids: CAWSFSSGGEYEQYF.

This rearrangement joins TRBV7-6 to TRBJ2-7, with D possibly matching TRBD1 (6 bases). From germline, CDR1 is SGHVS and CDR2 FNYEAQ. The CDR3 is 17 amino acids. V lost 0 bases to trimming and J lost 7 bases, with 22 bases between them. This CDR3 is CASSLAGRGYTLREQYF. The CDR3 DNA reads as TGTGCCAGCAGCTTAGCGGGTAGGGGGTATACCCTACGAGAGCAGTACTTC.

This clone was detected a few times. This chain uses TRBV2 with TRBJ2-7; D unclear. Germline-derived CDR1 and CDR2 are SNHLY and FYNNEI. This CDR3 contains 10 residues. V was pared by 8 bases and J by 3 bases, with 5 bases between. The CDR3 protein is CASYHYEQYF. The CDR3 coding sequence is TGTGCCAGCTACCACTACGAGCAGTACTTC. Filled out from reference TRBV2 and TRBJ2-7, the complete variable domain reads EPEVTQTPSHQVTQMGQEVILRCVPISNHLYFYWYRQILGQKVEFLVSFYNNEISEKSEIFDDQFSVERPDGSNFTLKIRSTKLEDSAMYFCASYHYEQYFGPGTRLTVT.

This clone turned up a few times. The CDR3 DNA reads as TGTGCCAGCAGTGAAAGTTGGGGGACGATCATCTACGAGCAGTACTTC. It translates to CASSESWGTIIYEQYF. The chain combines TRBV6-1 with TRBJ2-7; either TRBD1 or TRBD2 may fit D (5 bases each). CDR3 length: 16 amino acids. Germline V gene lookup returns CDR1 MNHNS and CDR2 SASEGT. Trimming stripped 2 bases from V and 3 bases from J, with 17 bases between.

J is TRBJ2-7 and V is TRBV2; D is unresolved. The germline gives CDR1 SNHLY, CDR2 FYNNEI. This CDR3 region has 13 residues. Trimming removed 5 bases at V and 2 bases at J, with 10 bases between. The chain's CDR3 is CASSKRLPYEQYF. The CDR3 coding sequence is TGTGCCAGCAGTAAACGACTGCCCTACGAGCAGTACTTC. Looking up the rest from reference TRBV2 and TRBJ2-7 gives the full variable domain: EPEVTQTPSHQVTQMGQEVILRCVPISNHLYFYWYRQILGQKVEFLVSFYNNEISEKSEIFDDQFSVERPDGSNFTLKIRSTKLEDSAMYFCASSKRLPYEQYFGPGTRLTVT.

The chain carries TRBV7-2 and TRBJ1-1; possibly TRBD1 for D (6 bases). CDR3 length: 14 amino acids. Germline CDR1 and CDR2: SGHTA and FQGNSA. The V end lost 6 bases, the J end lost 1 base, and 12 bases lay between the germline ends. The CDR3 bases are TGTGCCAGCAGACGACAGGCACAGAACACTGAAGCTTTCTTT. The encoded protein is CASRRQAQNTEAFF. Full variable domain (remainder filled in from reference TRBV7-2 and TRBJ1-1): GAGVSQSPSNKVTEKGKDVELRCDPISGHTALYWYRQSLGQGLEFLIYFQGNSAPDKSGLPSDRFSAERTGGSVSTLTIQRTQQEDSAVYLCASRRQAQNTEAFFGQGTRLTVV.

This chain connects TRBV27 to TRBJ2-7, with 12 bases fitting TRBD1. The junction had 6 bases not matched to a gene; V was cut back by 6 bases and J by 3 bases. CDR1 and CDR2 (germline): MNHEY, SMNVEV (reference sequence). CDR3 length equals 15 residues. CDR3 region: CASRNRDRGLYEQYF. The CDR3 DNA follows: TGTGCCAGCAGGAACCGGGACAGGGGGCTCTACGAGCAGTACTTC.

J is TRBJ2-1 and V is TRBV7-2; 10 bases align to TRBD2. Trimming cost V 2 bases and J 3 bases; bases outside gene matches: 1. The CDR3 runs 15 residues. Germline V lookup: CDR1 SGHTA, CDR2 FQGNSA. CDR3 loop: CASSLLAGDYNEQFF. Written as DNA, the CDR3 is TGTGCCAGCAGCTTACTAGCGGGAGACTACAATGAGCAGTTCTTC.

The chain is built from TRBV7-2 and TRBJ2-1, with D possibly TRBD2 on 6 matching bases. The V end lost 4 bases, the J end lost 5 bases, and 12 bases lay between the germline ends. Germline CDR1 SGHTA, CDR2 FQGNSA. The CDR3 runs 14 residues. The CDR3 nucleotides are TGTGCCAGCAGCTCCACGCCGGGAGACAATGAGCAGTTCTTC. It codes for CASSSTPGDNEQFF.